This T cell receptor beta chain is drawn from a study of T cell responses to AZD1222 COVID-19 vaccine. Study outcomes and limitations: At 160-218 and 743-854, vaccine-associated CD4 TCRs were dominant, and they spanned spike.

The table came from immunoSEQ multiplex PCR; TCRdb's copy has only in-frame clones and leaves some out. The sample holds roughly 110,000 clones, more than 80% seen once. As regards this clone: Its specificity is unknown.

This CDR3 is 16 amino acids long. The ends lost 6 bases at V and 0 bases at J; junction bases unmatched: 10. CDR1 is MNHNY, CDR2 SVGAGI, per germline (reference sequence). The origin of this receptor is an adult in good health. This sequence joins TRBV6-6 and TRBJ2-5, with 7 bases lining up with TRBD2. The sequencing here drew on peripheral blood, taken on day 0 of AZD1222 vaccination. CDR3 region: CASSSTGTTHQETQYF. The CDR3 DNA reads TGTGCCAGCAGCTCGACCGGGACTACACACCAAGAGACCCAGTACTTC.